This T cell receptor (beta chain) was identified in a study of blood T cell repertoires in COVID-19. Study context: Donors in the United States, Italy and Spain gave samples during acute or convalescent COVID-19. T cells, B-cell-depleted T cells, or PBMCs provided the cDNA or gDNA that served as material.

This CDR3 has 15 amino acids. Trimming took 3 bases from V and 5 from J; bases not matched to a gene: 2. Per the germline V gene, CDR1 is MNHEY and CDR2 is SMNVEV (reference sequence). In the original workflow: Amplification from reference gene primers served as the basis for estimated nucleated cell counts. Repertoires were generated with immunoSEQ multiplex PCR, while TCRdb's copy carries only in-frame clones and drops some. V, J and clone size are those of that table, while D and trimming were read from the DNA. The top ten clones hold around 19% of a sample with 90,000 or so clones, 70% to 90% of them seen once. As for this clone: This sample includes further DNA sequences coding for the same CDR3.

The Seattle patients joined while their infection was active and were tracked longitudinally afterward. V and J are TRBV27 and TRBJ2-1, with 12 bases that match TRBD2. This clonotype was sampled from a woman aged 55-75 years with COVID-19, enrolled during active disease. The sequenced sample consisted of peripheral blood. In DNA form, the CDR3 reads TGTGCCAGCAGTTTTCGACTAGCGGGGGACAATGAGCAGTTCTTC. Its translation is CASSFRLAGDNEQFF.